Detailed here is one TCR beta chain. The antigen is undetermined. The record originates from a study of T cells in Graves' hyperthyroidism and ophthalmopathy. For the study at large: Before treatment of any kind, peripheral blood was taken at initial diagnosis. Overall study findings and caveats: Most thyroid clonotypes expanded above 0.001 appeared in blood too.

Any patient presenting with uncontrolled infection, other autoimmune disease, pregnancy or lactation was left out. The CDR3 covers 12 residues. The germline gives CDR1 SQVTM, CDR2 ANQGSEA. V dropped 4 bases and J dropped 5 bases, with 9 bases sitting between them. There were TCR beta CDR3 regions amplified from RNA transcripts. HTBI primers were employed in a first-round RT-PCR of the TCR CDR3. Using its own MiXCR run on the multiplex PCR reads, TCRdb lists one record per CDR3 protein. The sample carries a few hundred thousand distinct CDR3 sequences, 17% recorded once. This rearrangement joins TRBV29-1 to TRBJ2-1; maybe TRBD2 (6 bases). Sequencing was done on a sample of blood. The source of this sequence is a woman aged 18 to 35 with Graves' ophthalmopathy. CDR3 sequence: CSVGLEDNEQFF. DNA for the CDR3: TGCAGCGTTGGACTAGAAGACAATGAGCAGTTCTTC.